Each of the 4 T cell receptor beta chains below was sequenced from the same sample in a study of T cell clonotyping in hematopoietic cell transplantation (dated by TCRdb to the early 2020s). Receptor libraries were prepared by the immunoSEQ multiplex PCR assay. TCRdb limited this immuneACCESS table to in-frame rearrangements with V and J called. A share of clones is missing; checked studies link under half to unresolved V genes, and the rest is unexplained. The sample yields approximately 41,000 clones; 95% were counted once. In total, the top ten clones hold about 0.91% of the sample. Sequencing was performed on peripheral blood mononuclear cells. The receptor source for this set is a man younger than 40 in good health. Some clones in this sample may be carry-over from other donors' samples.

V gene TRBV7-9 combines with J gene TRBJ2-3; D is uncertain. Per the germline V gene, CDR1 is SEHNR and CDR2 is FQNEAQ (reference sequence). The V end was cut by 3 bases, the J end by 5 bases, with 9 bases between. The CDR3 is 13 amino acids. The DNA of the CDR3 is TGTGCCAGCAGCTTTCCAGCGTTAGATACGCAGTATTTT. This encodes CASSFPALDTQYF.

This clone was recorded once. J is TRBJ2-2 and V is TRBV12-2; the D call TRBD1 from the table was never checked on the DNA. TRBV12-2 is marked as a pseudogene. The CDR3 contains 18 residues. The CDR3 protein is CASRWGPGRKAETGELFF. The CDR3 nucleotides are TGTGCAAGTCGCTGGGGCCCCGGGCGGAAGGCGGAGACCGGGGAGCTGTTTTTT.

V and J are TRBV9 and TRBJ2-7; D is perhaps TRBD1 or TRBD2 (5 bases each). Germline CDR1 is SGDLS and CDR2 is YYNGEE. The CDR3 is 14 residues long. Trimming took 0 bases from V and 3 from J, leaving 10 bases between them. The CDR3 here is CASSVGGTGYEQYF. The CDR3 nucleotides read TGTGCCAGCAGCGTAGGAGGGACCGGCTACGAGCAGTACTTC.

This clone was seen once. The chain joins TRBV27 to TRBJ2-4, with D unresolved. This CDR3 region has 14 residues. V was shortened by 6 bases and J by 8 bases, with 17 bases between the two germline ends. Germline V CDR1 and CDR2: MNHEY, SMNVEV (reference sequence). The CDR3, as DNA: TGTGCCAGCAGCATAGGGCAAAATGTGGACATTCAGTACTTC. Residues: CASSIGQNVDIQYF.